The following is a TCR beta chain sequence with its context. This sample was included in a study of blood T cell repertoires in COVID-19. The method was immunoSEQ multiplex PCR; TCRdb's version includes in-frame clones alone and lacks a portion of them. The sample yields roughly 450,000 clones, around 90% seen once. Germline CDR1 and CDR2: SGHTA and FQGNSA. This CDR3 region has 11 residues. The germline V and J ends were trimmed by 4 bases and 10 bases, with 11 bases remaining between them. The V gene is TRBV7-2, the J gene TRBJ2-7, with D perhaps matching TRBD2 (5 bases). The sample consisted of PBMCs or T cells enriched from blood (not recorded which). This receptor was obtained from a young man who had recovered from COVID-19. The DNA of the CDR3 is TGTGCCAGCAGCTCCCTCGGGGAACAGTACTTC. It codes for CASSSLGEQYF.